These 21 T cell receptor beta chains were all obtained from the same sample, sequenced in a study of cytomegalovirus exposure and HLA in healthy donors. With 60 Vbeta and 13 Jbeta primers, the PCR was carried out. Here immunoSEQ multiplex PCR was the method, and the copy in TCRdb shows in-frame clones only, minus some. The data show tens of thousands of clones, with approximately 70% seen just once and approximately 19% held by the top ten. The sample taken for sequencing was PBMCs. The receptors originated from a woman aged 55-75 years in good health and CMV-seropositive.

V is TRBV5-6 and J is TRBJ2-7; possibly TRBD2 for D (5 bases). Germline CDR1 is SGHDT and CDR2 is YYEEEE. The germline V and J ends were trimmed by 1 base and 7 bases, with 12 bases remaining between them. The CDR3 sequence is 13 residues long. DNA of the CDR3: TGTGCCAGCAGCTTGTCTGATTCGGGAGAGCAGTACTTC. Translated: CASSLSDSGEQYF.

This clone was detected only a few times. Other DNA sequences in this sample translate to the same CDR3. The chain carries TRBV7-9 and TRBJ1-2; TRBD1 agrees at 9 bases. The ends lost 1 base at V and 5 bases at J; junction bases unmatched: 5. Germline CDR1 SEHNR, CDR2 FQNEAQ (reference sequence). The CDR3 has 15 amino acids. The DNA of the CDR3 is TGTGCCAGCAGCTTAGGGGGACAGGGACTATATGGCTACACCTTC. Its translation: CASSLGGQGLYGYTF.

V is TRBV28 and J is TRBJ1-1; 9 bases line up with TRBD1. CDR1 is MDHEN, CDR2 SYDVKM, per germline. V lost 3 bases to trimming and J lost 1 base; unmatched junction nucleotides: 9. This CDR3 comprises 17 residues. The CDR3: CASSFNRGPVWNTEAFF. CDR3 DNA: TGTGCCAGCAGTTTTAACAGGGGGCCAGTTTGGAACACTGAAGCTTTCTTT. The full variable domain, completed using reference TRBV28 and TRBJ1-1, is DVKVTQSSRYLVKRTGEKVFLECVQDMDHENMFWYRQDPGLGLRLIYFSYDVKMKEKGDIPEGYSVSREKKERFSLILESASTNQTSMYLCASSFNRGPVWNTEAFFGQGTRLTVV.

J is TRBJ1-6 and V is TRBV18, with D unclear. This CDR3 contains 14 residues. Trimming stripped 4 bases from V and 5 bases from J, with 9 bases between. Germline assignment: CDR1 KGHSH and CDR2 LQKENI. CDR3 in DNA: TGTGCCAGCTCACACCTGGGAGATAATTCACCCCTCCACTTT. Amino acid sequence: CASSHLGDNSPLHF.

The chain is built from TRBV10-2 and TRBJ2-7, with TRBD1 matching over 12 bases. Looked up from germline, CDR1 is WSHSY and CDR2 is SAAADI. J was trimmed by 6 bases and V by 4 bases; bases with no gene match: 4. The CDR3 has 14 amino acids. The CDR3 loop is CASSVRDRGPEQYF. In nucleotides, the CDR3 is TGCGCCAGCAGTGTACGGGACAGGGGGCCCGAGCAGTACTTC.

This clone was recorded a few times. The chain has TRBV6-1 and TRBJ1-1; D not resolved. The CDR3 covers 14 residues. The V end was cut by 3 bases, the J end by 3 bases, with 11 bases between. CDR1 is MNHNS and CDR2 is SASEGT in the germline V gene. CDR3 in amino acids: CASSEYVRDTEAFF. Written as DNA, the CDR3 is TGTGCCAGCAGTGAGTACGTCCGGGACACTGAAGCTTTCTTT.

This clone was detected a few times. The V gene is TRBV6-1, the J gene TRBJ1-2; 9 nucleotides match TRBD1. Trimming cost V 5 bases and J 8 bases; bases outside gene matches: 9. Germline loops: CDR1 MNHNS, CDR2 SASEGT. CDR3 length: 14 amino acids. CDR3 nucleotide sequence: TGTGCCAGCAGTTCCGGGACAGGGATGGGGGGCTACACCTTC. Translated: CASSSGTGMGGYTF.

The V and J genes are TRBV11-2 and TRBJ1-1; TRBD1 matches at 9 bases. In germline, CDR1 is SGHAT, CDR2 FQNNGV. CDR3 length equals 14 residues. J gave up 4 bases and V 3 bases, and 3 bases lay outside the gene matches. The CDR3 region is CASSLGTGITEAFF. The CDR3 DNA sequence: TGTGCCAGCAGCTTGGGGACAGGGATCACTGAAGCTTTCTTT.

CDR3 DNA: TGCGCCAGCAGCCAAGGCAGGCTAGCGGGTCCCACAGATACGCAGTATTTT. Translated, it gives CASSQGRLAGPTDTQYF. The chain links TRBV4-1 to TRBJ2-3, with 8 bases matching TRBD2. Losses at the gene ends were 1 base for V and 2 bases for J; bases not matched to a gene: 8. The V gene's germline CDR1 is MGHRA and CDR2 YSYEKL. The CDR3 spans 17 residues.

In its sample, this clone was seen a few times. The V call is TRBV5-5, the J call TRBJ1-5; TRBD1 agrees at 7 bases. The CDR3 is made up of 15 amino acids. Germline V gene data show CDR1 as SGHKS and CDR2 as YYEKEE (reference sequence). After removal of 4 bases from V and 1 base from J, the junction contained 5 bases not matched to a gene. The CDR3 is CASSRGGQSNQPQHF. The DNA for the CDR3 is TGTGCCAGCAGCCGGGGGGGACAGAGCAATCAGCCCCAGCATTTT.

The chain employs TRBV5-1 and TRBJ2-3; 8 nucleotides agree with TRBD1. The germline CDR1 and CDR2 sequences are SGHRS and YFSETQ. The CDR3 has 15 amino acids. J lost 1 base, V lost 4 bases, and 5 bases had no gene match. Here the CDR3 DNA reads TGCGCCAGCAGCCTTGGACAGGGTGGCACAGATACGCAGTATTTT. Its protein is CASSLGQGGTDTQYF.

The gene calls are TRBV18 and TRBJ2-5; D gene unclear. This CDR3 comprises 14 residues. V lost 1 base and J 2 bases, leaving 8 bases between the germline ends. Germline V lookup: CDR1 KGHSH, CDR2 LQKENI. The chain's CDR3 is CASSPLAVQETQYF. Written as DNA, the CDR3 is TGTGCCAGCTCACCACTGGCAGTTCAAGAGACCCAGTACTTC.

In this sample, this clone turned up a few times. This chain links TRBV5-1 with TRBJ2-1, with TRBD1 matching over 8 bases. The CDR3 is made up of 20 amino acids. Germline V gene data show CDR1 as SGHRS and CDR2 as YFSETQ. The V segment lost 0 bases and the J segment 0 bases; nucleotides outside the gene matches: 14. Written as DNA, the CDR3 is TGCGCCAGCAGCTTGGCGCTTCAGGGGGCGCTTAAGAGCTCCTACAATGAGCAGTTCTTC. Encoded protein: CASSLALQGALKSSYNEQFF.

This sequence joins TRBV2 and TRBJ2-7; 8 nucleotides match TRBD1. Trimming took 3 bases from V and 3 from J; bases not matched to a gene: 4. Germline V gene data show CDR1 as SNHLY and CDR2 as FYNNEI. This CDR3 region has 14 residues. The CDR3 nucleotides are TGTGCCAGCAGTGACAGGGGGCCTATCTACGAGCAGTACTTC. As protein: CASSDRGPIYEQYF.

The CDR3 reads CASSLGTSGGSDYEQYF. The CDR3 DNA reads TGCGCCAGCAGCTTGGGGACTAGCGGGGGGTCGGACTACGAGCAGTACTTC. The chain joins TRBV5-1 to TRBJ2-7, with 14 bases identical to TRBD2. V lost 0 bases, J lost 3 bases, and 5 bases stayed unmatched. Germline V CDR1 and CDR2: SGHRS, YFSETQ. This CDR3 comprises 17 residues.

V and J are TRBV27 and TRBJ2-3; D ambiguous. V lost 2 bases, J lost 2 bases, and 8 bases lay in between. CDR3 length: 14 residues. CDR1 is MNHEY, CDR2 SMNVEV, per germline (reference sequence). CDR3: CASSLGRTTDTQYF. The CDR3 DNA follows: TGTGCCAGCAGTTTAGGCAGAACCACAGATACGCAGTATTTT.

The CDR3 here is CASSVASGGDEKLFF. In nucleotides, the CDR3 is TGTGCCAGCAGCGTAGCTTCAGGAGGGGATGAAAAACTGTTTTTT. The gene calls are TRBV9 and TRBJ1-4; a possible D gene is TRBD1 (5 bases). CDR1 and CDR2 from the germline V gene are SGDLS and YYNGEE. V was clipped by 0 bases and J by 6 bases, with 12 bases between them. This CDR3 is 15 amino acids long.

V gene TRBV9 combines with J gene TRBJ2-1, with D unresolved. This CDR3 comprises 17 residues. The V and J ends lost 0 bases and 0 bases respectively, with 13 bases between them. The V gene's germline CDR1 is SGDLS and CDR2 YYNGEE. CDR3 bases: TGTGCCAGCAGCGTAGAATCGGCGGAGCTCTCCTACAATGAGCAGTTCTTC. This translates into CASSVESAELSYNEQFF.

This clone was seen only a few times. V gene TRBV7-2 combines with J gene TRBJ1-1, with 8 nucleotides matching TRBD1. V lost 5 bases to trimming and J lost 1 base; unmatched junction nucleotides: 12. The CDR3 contains 17 residues. Germline V gives CDR1 SGHTA, CDR2 FQGNSA. The CDR3 nucleotides are TGTGCCAGCAGCACCCGGGACAGGCGATTCGGGAACACTGAAGCTTTCTTT. Translating gives CASSTRDRRFGNTEAFF.

In this sample, this clone turned up once. V is TRBV18 and J is TRBJ2-5; 9 positions agree with TRBD1. Germline V lookup: CDR1 KGHSH, CDR2 LQKENI. The trim removed 4 bases at V and 2 bases at J, leaving 11 bases unmatched. The CDR3 consists of 17 residues. In DNA form, the CDR3 reads TGTGCCAGCTCACGTCCGGGACAGGGATTGGGGCAAGAGACCCAGTACTTC. As protein: CASSRPGQGLGQETQYF. The complete variable domain, with remaining parts taken from reference TRBV18 and TRBJ2-5, reads NAGVMQNPRHLVRRRGQEARLRCSPMKGHSHVYWYRQLPEEGLKFMVYLQKENIIDESGMPKERFSAEFPKEGPSILRIQQVVRGDSAAYFCASSRPGQGLGQETQYFGPGTRLLVL.

CDR3 nucleotide sequence: TGTGCCAGCAGCGCCCGGGGGGGTGGCACAGATACGCAGTATTTT. Translation: CASSARGGGTDTQYF. The J gene is TRBJ2-3, the V gene TRBV9; 8 positions match TRBD2. This CDR3 has 15 residues. V lost 3 bases to trimming and J lost 1 base; unmatched junction nucleotides: 4. In germline, CDR1 is SGDLS, CDR2 YYNGEE.